A single sample is the source of the 17 T cell receptor beta chains below, sequenced in a study of siplizumab effects on memory and regulatory T cells. This table comes from immunoSEQ multiplex PCR, and its TCRdb copy is limited to in-frame clones, with some not included. The repertoire holds some 110,000 clones, with around 93% as singletons. The sample consisted of CD4+ T cells sorted from blood. Receptors were obtained from a human donor in good health.

This chain joins TRBV4-1 and TRBJ2-5; a weak D match, TRBD2 (5 bases). The CDR3 consists of 13 residues. Between the trimmed V and J ends, which lost 5 bases and 5 bases, there was a span of 12 bases. CDR1 MGHRA and CDR2 YSYEKL come from the germline V gene. The CDR3 loop is CASSAPGIETQYF. CDR3 sequence (DNA): TGCGCCAGCAGCGCCCCCGGGATTGAGACCCAGTACTTC.

The chain links TRBV7-2 to TRBJ2-1; tentatively, D is TRBD2 (7 bases). Trimming left V 4 bases short and J 2 bases short, with 18 bases between. The germline V gene has CDR1 SGHTA and CDR2 FQGNSA. CDR3 length: 17 amino acids. CDR3 nucleotides: TGTGCCAGCAGCTCTTCCCTGGCGGGGGCAACCTACAATGAGCAGTTCTTC. Protein sequence: CASSSSLAGATYNEQFF.

The chain has TRBV30 and TRBJ1-1; 10 bases line up with TRBD1. V trimming: 3 bases; J trimming: 6 bases; junction bases outside the gene matches: 7. CDR1 is GTSNPN, CDR2 SVGIG, per germline (reference sequence). There are 14 residues in the CDR3. CDR3 residues: CAWRLGTGVAEAFF. In nucleotides, the CDR3 is TGTGCCTGGAGGCTCGGGACAGGGGTCGCTGAAGCTTTCTTT.

To note about this clone: The same CDR3 also results from other DNA sequences found in this sample. The V gene is TRBV10-1, the J gene TRBJ1-1; tentative D call: TRBD1 (5 bases). Germline CDR1 WNHNN, CDR2 SYGVQD (reference sequence). This CDR3 is 14 amino acids long. V lost 7 bases and J 4 bases, leaving 16 bases between the germline ends. The DNA for the CDR3 is TGCGCCAGCATCTACACAGCGGGGGGCACTGAAGCTTTCTTT. Translation gives CASIYTAGGTEAFF.

V gene TRBV6-4 combines with J gene TRBJ1-5; maybe TRBD1 (5 bases). Deletions cut 6 bases from V and 6 bases from J, with 12 bases between. The CDR3 has 13 amino acids. Germline V CDR1 and CDR2: MRHNA, SNTAGT. The CDR3 nucleotides read TGTGCCAGCAGCAGGGATCTCCGTCAGCCCCAGCATTTT. Amino acid sequence: CASSRDLRQPQHF.

This rearrangement joins TRBV9 to TRBJ2-5; D perhaps matches TRBD1 (6 bases). The CDR3 covers 14 residues. Germline loops: CDR1 SGDLS, CDR2 YYNGEE. Trimming took off 0 bases at V and 1 base at J, with 7 bases between the two ends. The CDR3 protein is CASSVGTVQETQYF. The DNA of the CDR3 is TGTGCCAGCAGCGTAGGGACAGTCCAAGAGACCCAGTACTTC.

This clone was picked up one time. The V call is TRBV25-1, the J call TRBJ1-5; TRBD1 is a possible D gene (5 bases). The CDR3 is 13 residues long. CDR1 and CDR2 (germline): MGHDK, SYGVNS. Trimming removed 5 bases at V and 15 bases at J, with 20 bases between. CDR3 bases: TGTGCCAGCAGTTCGGGGGACCAAAGGTCTTTGCATTTT. This encodes CASSSGDQRSLHF.

The rearrangement uses TRBV19 and TRBJ2-5; the D call may be TRBD1 or TRBD2 (5 bases each). This CDR3 region has 13 residues. CDR1 is LNHDA, CDR2 SQIVND, per germline (reference sequence). Trimming stripped 6 bases from V and 5 bases from J, with 13 bases between. CDR3 protein: CASSLGVRETQYF. The CDR3 DNA is TGTGCCAGTAGCCTGGGGGTTAGGGAGACCCAGTACTTC.

The genes are TRBV7-3 and TRBJ2-2; 11 bases line up with TRBD2. The junction had 7 bases not matched to a gene; V was cut back by 3 bases and J by 1 base. The germline V gene has CDR1 SGHTA and CDR2 FQGTGA. The CDR3 covers 18 residues. CDR3 sequence (DNA): TGTGCCAGCAGCTTGGTGCCTAGCGGGGGGTTGAACACCGGGGAGCTGTTTTTT. Encoded protein: CASSLVPSGGLNTGELFF.

This chain uses TRBV19 with TRBJ2-1; TRBD2 might be the D (6 bases). This CDR3 has 16 amino acids. Germline V gene lookup returns CDR1 LNHDA and CDR2 SQIVND (reference sequence). V was cut by 5 bases and J by 6 bases, with 20 bases left in between. CDR3 residues: CASSVSSVGGVNEQFF. CDR3 coding DNA: TGTGCCAGTAGTGTTTCAAGTGTAGGAGGGGTCAATGAGCAGTTCTTC.

This chain joins TRBV7-2 and TRBJ2-2; 7 nucleotides align to TRBD1. The junction had 5 bases not matched to a gene; V was cut back by 7 bases and J by 3 bases. Germline assignment: CDR1 SGHTA and CDR2 FQGNSA. The CDR3 runs 14 residues. The CDR3 region is CASTKGAYTGELFF. The CDR3 DNA reads TGTGCCAGCACCAAGGGGGCGTACACCGGGGAGCTGTTTTTT.

The chain is built from TRBV28 and TRBJ2-5; weak D call: TRBD1 (6 bases). Germline assignment: CDR1 MDHEN and CDR2 SYDVKM. The V end lost 3 bases, the J end lost 5 bases, and 13 bases lay between the germline ends. The CDR3 has 14 residues. The CDR3 nucleotides are TGTGCCAGCAGTTTCATGGGGGCGTCTGAGACCCAGTACTTC. Its translation: CASSFMGASETQYF.

The V call is TRBV5-1, the J call TRBJ2-3; D call uncertain. V was trimmed by 1 base and J by 4 bases, leaving 7 bases between them. Germline loops: CDR1 SGHRS, CDR2 YFSETQ. This CDR3 region has 13 residues. CDR3 sequence: CASSLSGSDTQYF. The CDR3 nucleotides are TGCGCCAGCAGCTTGAGTGGCTCAGATACGCAGTATTTT.

With regard to this clone: The junction differs from germline at one of its ends, possibly a read error. The chain combines TRBV11-2 with TRBJ2-7, with 12 bases fitting TRBD2. The CDR3 covers 15 residues. The germline CDR1 and CDR2 sequences are SGHAT and FQNNGV. The CDR3 reads CASSLATSGSRERYF. The CDR3 DNA reads TGTGCCAGCAGCTTAGCGACTAGCGGGAGCCGCGAGCGGTACTTC.

The V gene is TRBV6-1, the J gene TRBJ2-5; 7 nucleotides match TRBD2. With the DNA end fitting TRBJ2-7 better, the J assignment may be wrong. The germline V gene has CDR1 MNHNS and CDR2 SASEGT. The CDR3 runs 13 residues. The DNA for the CDR3 is TGTGCCAGCAGTGGAACTAGCGCGTACGAGCAGTACTTC. Amino acids: CASSGTSAYEQYF.

This chain connects TRBV19 to TRBJ2-3; D gene uncertain. CDR3 length: 13 amino acids. Trimming shortened V by 11 bases and J by 0 bases, and 12 bases separated the two germline ends. Germline lookup yields CDR1 LNHDA and CDR2 SQIVND (reference sequence). CDR3 in DNA: TGTGCCGGTCGTAAAGATAGCACAGATACGCAGTATTTT. It codes for CAGRKDSTDTQYF.

This chain links TRBV4-1 with TRBJ1-2; 8 bases map to TRBD1. V lost 4 bases to trimming and J lost 8 bases; unmatched junction nucleotides: 9. In germline, CDR1 is MGHRA, CDR2 YSYEKL. This CDR3 has 14 amino acids. This CDR3 reads CASSPRTGRDGYTF. The DNA for the CDR3 is TGCGCCAGCAGCCCCCGGACAGGGAGGGACGGCTACACCTTC.